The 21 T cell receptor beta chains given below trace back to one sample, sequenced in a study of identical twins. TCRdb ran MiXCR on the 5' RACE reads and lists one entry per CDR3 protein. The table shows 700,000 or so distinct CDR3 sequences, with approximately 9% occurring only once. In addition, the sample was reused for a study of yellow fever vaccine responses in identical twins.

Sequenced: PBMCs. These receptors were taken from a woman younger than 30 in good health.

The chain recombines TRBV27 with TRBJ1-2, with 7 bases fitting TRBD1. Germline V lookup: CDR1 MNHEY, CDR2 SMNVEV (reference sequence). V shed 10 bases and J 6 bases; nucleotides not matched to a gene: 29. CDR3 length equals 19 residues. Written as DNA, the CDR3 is TGTGCCACCACATCTCAAATAAGACAGGGAAGCGCTGGGTCGGATGGCTACACCTTC. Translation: CATTSQIRQGSAGSDGYTF.

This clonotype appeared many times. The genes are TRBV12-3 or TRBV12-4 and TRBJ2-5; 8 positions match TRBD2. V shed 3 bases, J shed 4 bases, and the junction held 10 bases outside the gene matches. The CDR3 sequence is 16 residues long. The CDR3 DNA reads TGTGCCAGCAGTTTCTCGGCGGGAGGACTTCCAGAGACCCAGTACTTC. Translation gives CASSFSAGGLPETQYF.

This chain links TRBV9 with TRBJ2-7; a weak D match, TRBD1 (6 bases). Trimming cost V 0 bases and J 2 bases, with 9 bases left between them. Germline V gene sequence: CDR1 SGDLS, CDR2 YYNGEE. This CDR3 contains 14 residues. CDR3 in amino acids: CASSVEDRTYEQYF. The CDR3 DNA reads TGTGCCAGCAGCGTAGAGGACAGAACCTACGAGCAGTACTTC.

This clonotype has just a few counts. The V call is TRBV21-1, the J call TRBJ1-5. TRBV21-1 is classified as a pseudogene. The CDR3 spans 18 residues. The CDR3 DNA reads TGTGCCAGCAGCAAAGTTTGCCAAAGGACCAAACCTAGACAGCCCCAGCATTTT. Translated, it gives CASSKVCQRTKPRQPQHF.

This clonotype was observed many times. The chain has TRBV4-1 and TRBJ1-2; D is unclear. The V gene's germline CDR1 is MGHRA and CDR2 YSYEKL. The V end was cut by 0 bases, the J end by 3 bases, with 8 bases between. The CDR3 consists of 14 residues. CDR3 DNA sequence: TGCGCCAGCAGCCAAGAACTCAGGTACTATGGCTACACCTTC. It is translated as CASSQELRYYGYTF.

The CDR3 is CASRAVPGPTDTQYF. The CDR3 nucleotides are TGTGCCAGCAGGGCAGTGCCAGGGCCCACAGATACGCAGTATTTT. The rearrangement links TRBV7-6 to TRBJ2-3; a weak D match, TRBD1 (5 bases). Germline V gene lookup returns CDR1 SGHVS and CDR2 FNYEAQ. CDR3 length: 15 residues. Trimming cost V 6 bases and J 2 bases, with 15 bases left between them.

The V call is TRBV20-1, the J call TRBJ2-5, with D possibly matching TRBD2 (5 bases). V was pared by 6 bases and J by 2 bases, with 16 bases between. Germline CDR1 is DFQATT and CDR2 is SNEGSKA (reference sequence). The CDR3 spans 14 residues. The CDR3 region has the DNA TGCAGTGCCCTGTTGGGAGCAGGACAAGAGACCCAGTACTTC. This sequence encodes CSALLGAGQETQYF.

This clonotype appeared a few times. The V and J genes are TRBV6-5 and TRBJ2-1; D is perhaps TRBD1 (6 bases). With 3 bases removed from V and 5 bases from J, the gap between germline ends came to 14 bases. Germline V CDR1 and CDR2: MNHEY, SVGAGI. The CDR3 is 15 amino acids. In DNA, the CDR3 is TGTGCCAGCAGTTATTTAGGTCAGGGGAACAATGAGCAGTTCTTC. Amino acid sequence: CASSYLGQGNNEQFF.

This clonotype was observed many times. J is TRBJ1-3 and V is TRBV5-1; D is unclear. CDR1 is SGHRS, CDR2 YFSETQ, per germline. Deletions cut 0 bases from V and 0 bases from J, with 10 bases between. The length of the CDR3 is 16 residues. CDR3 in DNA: TGCGCCAGCAGCTTGGCGTCCCAAAGCTCTGGAAACACCATATATTTT. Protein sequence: CASSLASQSSGNTIYF.

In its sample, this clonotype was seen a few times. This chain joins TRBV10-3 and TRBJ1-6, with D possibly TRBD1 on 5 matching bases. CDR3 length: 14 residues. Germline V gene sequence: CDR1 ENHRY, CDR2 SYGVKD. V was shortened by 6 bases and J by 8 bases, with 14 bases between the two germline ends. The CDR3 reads CAIRWGEGDSPLHF. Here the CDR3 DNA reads TGTGCCATCAGATGGGGGGAAGGTGATTCACCCCTCCACTTT.

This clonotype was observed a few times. This chain's CDR3 is CASSNKGETQYF. For the CDR3, the DNA is TGTGCCAGCAGTAATAAGGGAGAGACCCAGTACTTC. The J gene is TRBJ2-5, the V gene TRBV12-3 or TRBV12-4, with D unclear. The length of the CDR3 is 12 residues. Trimming removed 5 bases at V and 4 bases at J, with 8 bases between.

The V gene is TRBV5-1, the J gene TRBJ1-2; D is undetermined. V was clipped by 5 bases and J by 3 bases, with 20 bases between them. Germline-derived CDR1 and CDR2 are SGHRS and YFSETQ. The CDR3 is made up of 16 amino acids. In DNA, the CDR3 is TGCGCCAGCAGTCCCTTATACTCCGAGAAAGACTATGGCTACACCTTC. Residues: CASSPLYSEKDYGYTF.

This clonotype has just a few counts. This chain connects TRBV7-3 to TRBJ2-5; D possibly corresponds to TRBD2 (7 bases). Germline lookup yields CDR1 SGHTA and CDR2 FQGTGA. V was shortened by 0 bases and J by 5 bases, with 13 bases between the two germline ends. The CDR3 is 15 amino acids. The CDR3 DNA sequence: TGTGCCAGCAGCTTAACCCCCAGGGGAGGGGAGACCCAGTACTTC. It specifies CASSLTPRGGETQYF. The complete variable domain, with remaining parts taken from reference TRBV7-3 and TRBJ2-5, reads GAGVSQTPSNKVTEKGKYVELRCDPISGHTALYWYRQSLGQGPEFLIYFQGTGAADDSGLPNDRFFAVRPEGSVSTLKIQRTERGDSAVYLCASSLTPRGGETQYFGPGTRLLVL.

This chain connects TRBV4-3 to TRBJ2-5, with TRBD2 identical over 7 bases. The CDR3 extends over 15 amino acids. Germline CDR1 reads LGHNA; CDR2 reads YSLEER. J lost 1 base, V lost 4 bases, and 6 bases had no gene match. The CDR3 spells CASSRQSGTQETQYF. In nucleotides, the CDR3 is TGCGCCAGCAGCCGACAAAGCGGGACCCAAGAGACCCAGTACTTC.

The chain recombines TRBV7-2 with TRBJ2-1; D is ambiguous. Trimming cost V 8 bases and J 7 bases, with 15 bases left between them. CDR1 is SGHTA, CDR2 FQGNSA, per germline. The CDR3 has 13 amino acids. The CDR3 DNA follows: TGTGCCAGCCGAACCGACTCCGCTAATGAGCAGTTCTTC. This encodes CASRTDSANEQFF.

CDR3 nucleotides: TGTGCCAGCAGTGTGGGTAGTCTTCCGGGATCCTACGAGCAGTACTTC. It specifies CASSVGSLPGSYEQYF. This chain links TRBV2 with TRBJ2-7; TRBD2 might be the D (5 bases). The germline V gene has CDR1 SNHLY and CDR2 FYNNEI. This CDR3 contains 16 residues. Trimming pared 4 bases from V and 1 base from J, leaving 17 bases between.

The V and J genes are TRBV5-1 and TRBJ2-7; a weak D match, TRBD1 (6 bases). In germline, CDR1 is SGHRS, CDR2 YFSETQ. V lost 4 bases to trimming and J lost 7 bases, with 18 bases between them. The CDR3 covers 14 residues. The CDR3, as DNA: TGCGCCAGCAGCCCCACTCTGTGGGGGCGGGAGCAGTACTTC. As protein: CASSPTLWGREQYF.

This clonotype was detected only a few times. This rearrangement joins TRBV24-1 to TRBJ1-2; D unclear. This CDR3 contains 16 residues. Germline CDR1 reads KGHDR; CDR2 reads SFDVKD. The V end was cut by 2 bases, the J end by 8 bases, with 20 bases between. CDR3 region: CATSDSGIHSSPGYTF. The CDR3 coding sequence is TGTGCCACCAGTGATTCGGGAATCCACAGTTCTCCCGGCTACACCTTC.

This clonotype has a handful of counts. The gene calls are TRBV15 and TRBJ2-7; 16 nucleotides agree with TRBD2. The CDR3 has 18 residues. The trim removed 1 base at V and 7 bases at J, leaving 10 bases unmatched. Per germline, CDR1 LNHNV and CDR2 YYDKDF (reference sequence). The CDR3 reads CATSRGGTSGRAPREQYF. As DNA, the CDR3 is TGTGCCACCAGCAGAGGAGGGACTAGCGGGAGGGCTCCTCGGGAGCAGTACTTC.

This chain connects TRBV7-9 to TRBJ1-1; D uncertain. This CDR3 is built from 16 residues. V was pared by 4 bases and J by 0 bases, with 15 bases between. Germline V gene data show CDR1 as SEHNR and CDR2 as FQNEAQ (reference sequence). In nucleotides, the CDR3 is TGTGCCAGCAGCTCGTTAGGAGCTTCGGTGAACACTGAAGCTTTCTTT. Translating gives CASSSLGASVNTEAFF.

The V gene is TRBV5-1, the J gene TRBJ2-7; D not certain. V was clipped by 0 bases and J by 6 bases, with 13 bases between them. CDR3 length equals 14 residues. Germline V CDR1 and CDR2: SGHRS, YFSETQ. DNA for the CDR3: TGCGCCAGCAGCTTGGCGGAGTACCATCTCGAGCAGTACTTC. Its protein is CASSLAEYHLEQYF.